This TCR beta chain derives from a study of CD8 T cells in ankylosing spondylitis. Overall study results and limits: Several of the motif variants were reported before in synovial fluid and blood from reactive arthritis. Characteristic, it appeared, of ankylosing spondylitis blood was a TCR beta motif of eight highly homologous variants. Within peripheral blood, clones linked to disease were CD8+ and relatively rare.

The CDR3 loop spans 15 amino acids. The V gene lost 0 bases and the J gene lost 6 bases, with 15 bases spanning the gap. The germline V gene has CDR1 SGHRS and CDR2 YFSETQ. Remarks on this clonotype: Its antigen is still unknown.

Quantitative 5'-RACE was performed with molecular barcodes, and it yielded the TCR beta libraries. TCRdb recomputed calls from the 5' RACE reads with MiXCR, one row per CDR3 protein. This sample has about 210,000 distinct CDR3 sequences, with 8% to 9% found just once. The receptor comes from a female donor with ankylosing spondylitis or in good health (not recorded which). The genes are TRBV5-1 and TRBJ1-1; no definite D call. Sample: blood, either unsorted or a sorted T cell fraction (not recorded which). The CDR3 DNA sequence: TGCGCCAGCAGCTTGGGGATGACCCGAGGCCCTGAAGCTTTCTTT. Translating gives CASSLGMTRGPEAFF.